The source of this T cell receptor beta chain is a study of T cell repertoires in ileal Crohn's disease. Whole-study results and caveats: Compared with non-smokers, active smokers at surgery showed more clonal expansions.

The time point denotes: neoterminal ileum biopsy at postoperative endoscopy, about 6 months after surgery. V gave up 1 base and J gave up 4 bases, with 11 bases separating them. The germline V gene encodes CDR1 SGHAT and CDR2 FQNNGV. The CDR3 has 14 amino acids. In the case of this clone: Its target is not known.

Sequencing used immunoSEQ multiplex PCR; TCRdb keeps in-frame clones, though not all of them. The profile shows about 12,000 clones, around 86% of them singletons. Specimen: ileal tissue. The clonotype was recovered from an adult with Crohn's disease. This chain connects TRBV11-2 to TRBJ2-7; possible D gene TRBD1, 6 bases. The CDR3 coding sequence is TGTGCCAGCAGCTTAGCCGTACAGGGTTACGAGCAGTACTTC. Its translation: CASSLAVQGYEQYF.